These T cell receptor beta chains were read from a single sample in a study of response to subunit inactivated influenza vaccine. TCRdb re-called the RT-PCR reads through MiXCR, storing one row per CDR3 protein. The sample records about 570,000 distinct CDR3 sequences, around 11% being singletons. These data were also reused for a study on T cells expressing NK-cell markers.

The starting material was PBMCs from blood, obtained on the day of vaccination. The source is a man in his fifties or sixties who received an inactivated influenza vaccine. Each CDR3 is given with its conserved first and last residue. D genes are given only for firm matches. Where a row states a size, it is once, few, many or the class of an expanded clone; other rows omit it.

clone size: -; J gene: TRBJ1-6; D gene: -; V gene: TRBV20-1; CDR3 DNA: TGCAGTGCTAGTGAGAGCTCCTATAATTCACCCCTCCACTTT; CDR3 protein: CSASESSYNSPLHF
clone size: -; J gene: TRBJ1-5; D gene: -; V gene: TRBV20-1; CDR3 DNA: TGCAGTGCTAGTGCGGGTGGGATGGGGCCCCAGCATTTT; CDR3 protein: CSASAGGMGPQHF
clone size: -; J gene: TRBJ2-7; D gene: -; V gene: TRBV5-1; CDR3 DNA: TGCGCCAGCAGGTCCGGTTCAGGGACCTACGAGCAGTACTTC; CDR3 protein: CASRSGSGTYEQYF
clone size: few; J gene: TRBJ1-4; D gene: -; V gene: TRBV6-6; CDR3 DNA: TGTGCCAGCAGTTACGGGGAAAAACTGTTTTTT; CDR3 protein: CASSYGEKLFF
clone size: -; J gene: TRBJ2-1; D gene: TRBD1; V gene: TRBV10-3; CDR3 DNA: TGTGCCATCAGTAGGGGGGGACAGGGACAAAATGAGCAGTTCTTC; CDR3 protein: CAISRGGQGQNEQFF
clone size: many; J gene: TRBJ2-7; D gene: TRBD1; V gene: TRBV4-2; CDR3 DNA: TGTGCCAGCAGCTTACCGACAGGGGCGAACGAGCAGTACTTC; CDR3 protein: CASSLPTGANEQYF
clone size: few; J gene: TRBJ2-5; D gene: -; V gene: TRBV4-3; CDR3 DNA: TGCGCCAGCAGCCATTGGGACACTCACCAAGAGACCCAGTACTTC; CDR3 protein: CASSHWDTHQETQYF
clone size: many; J gene: TRBJ1-4; D gene: -; V gene: TRBV27; CDR3 DNA: TGTGCCAGCAGTTTAAGGCTTAGGGAAAAACTGTTTTTT; CDR3 protein: CASSLRLREKLFF
clone size: -; J gene: TRBJ2-3; D gene: TRBD2; V gene: TRBV27; CDR3 DNA: TGTGTTACCGGACTAGCGGTCACAGATACGCAGTATTTT; CDR3 protein: CVTGLAVTDTQYF
clone size: -; J gene: TRBJ2-3; D gene: -; V gene: TRBV3-1; CDR3 DNA: TGTGCCAGCAGCCAAGACGGGCCCCCATTCTCCGCAGATACGCAGTATTTT; CDR3 protein: CASSQDGPPFSADTQYF
clone size: -; J gene: TRBJ2-1; D gene: TRBD1; V gene: TRBV7-9; CDR3 DNA: TGTGCCAGCAGCCCATGGCAGGGGACAGGGAACAATGAGCAGTTCTTC; CDR3 protein: CASSPWQGTGNNEQFF
clone size: -; J gene: TRBJ2-7; D gene: -; V gene: TRBV6-2/TRBV6-3; CDR3 DNA: TGTGCCAGCACCCCAGAGACTGCCTCCTACGAGCAGTACTTC; CDR3 protein: CASTPETASYEQYF
clone size: many; J gene: TRBJ2-2; D gene: -; V gene: TRBV6-1; CDR3 DNA: TGTGCCAGCATGCAGGGGAACACCGGGGAGCTGTTTTTT; CDR3 protein: CASMQGNTGELFF
clone size: few; J gene: TRBJ2-5; D gene: -; V gene: TRBV7-9; CDR3 DNA: TGTGCCAGCATCGCTCGGAGGTTCGCTACTGAAAAAGAGACCCAGTACTTC; CDR3 protein: CASIARRFATEKETQYF
clone size: -; J gene: TRBJ2-3; D gene: TRBD2; V gene: TRBV20-1; CDR3 DNA: TGCAGTGCTAGAATAGCGGGAGGGCTAGATACGCAGTATTTT; CDR3 protein: CSARIAGGLDTQYF
clone size: few; J gene: TRBJ1-5; D gene: -; V gene: TRBV7-9; CDR3 DNA: TGTGCCAGCAGCGCAACAGGGACCCAGCCCCAGCATTTT; CDR3 protein: CASSATGTQPQHF
clone size: -; J gene: TRBJ1-1; D gene: TRBD1; V gene: TRBV7-9; CDR3 DNA: TGTGCCAGCAGGTTTGGGACAGGCCAAGCTTTCTTT; CDR3 protein: CASRFGTGQAFF
clone size: many; J gene: TRBJ2-7; D gene: -; V gene: TRBV6-2/TRBV6-3; CDR3 DNA: TGTGCCAGCAGCCCTCCCTCCTACCAGCAGTACTTC; CDR3 protein: CASSPPSYQQYF
clone size: few; J gene: TRBJ2-7; D gene: -; V gene: TRBV5-1; CDR3 DNA: TGCGCCAGCAGTCACCGGGATCCTTGGGAGCAGTACTTC; CDR3 protein: CASSHRDPWEQYF
clone size: -; J gene: TRBJ2-5; D gene: -; V gene: TRBV20-1; CDR3 DNA: TGCAGTGCTATGGCCCGAGAGACCCAGTACTTC; CDR3 protein: CSAMARETQYF
clone size: few; J gene: TRBJ2-1; D gene: -; V gene: TRBV24-1; CDR3 DNA: TGTGCCACCAGTGACCCGGGGGTACTAGACGGGAATGAGCAGTTCTTC; CDR3 protein: CATSDPGVLDGNEQFF
clone size: many; J gene: TRBJ2-7; D gene: -; V gene: TRBV7-2; CDR3 DNA: TGTGCCAGCACCGGGGGCGGGCAATACGAGCAGTACTTC; CDR3 protein: CASTGGGQYEQYF
clone size: few; J gene: TRBJ1-2; D gene: TRBD1; V gene: TRBV20-1; CDR3 DNA: TGCAGTGCCCCACCAGGACAGGTGATGGGGGGCTACACCTTC; CDR3 protein: CSAPPGQVMGGYTF
clone size: -; J gene: TRBJ2-7; D gene: -; V gene: TRBV7-2; CDR3 DNA: TGTGCCAGCAGGAAGGCCTACGAGCAGTACTTC; CDR3 protein: CASRKAYEQYF
clone size: many; J gene: TRBJ1-6; D gene: -; V gene: TRBV18; CDR3 DNA: TGTGCCAGCTCACCAACGGTAGCGTCCTATAATTCACCCCTCCACTTT; CDR3 protein: CASSPTVASYNSPLHF
clone size: few; J gene: TRBJ2-7; D gene: -; V gene: TRBV5-1; CDR3 DNA: TGCGCCAGCAGCTTGGCCGGGGGGCTCTCCCTCTCCTACGAGCAGTACTTC; CDR3 protein: CASSLAGGLSLSYEQYF
clone size: -; J gene: TRBJ2-3; D gene: -; V gene: TRBV29-1; CDR3 DNA: TGCAGCGTTGAAGAATCCAGCGGCACAGATACGCAGTATTTT; CDR3 protein: CSVEESSGTDTQYF
clone size: few; J gene: TRBJ2-2; D gene: TRBD1; V gene: TRBV27; CDR3 DNA: TGTGCCAGCAGTTTTGGACCCGGGACAGGGGGTGGCGGGGAGCTGTTTTTT; CDR3 protein: CASSFGPGTGGGGELFF
clone size: -; J gene: TRBJ2-7; D gene: -; V gene: TRBV16; CDR3 DNA: TGTGCCAGCAGCCAATCTTCAATTCCCAGCTCCGAGCAGTACTTC; CDR3 protein: CASSQSSIPSSEQYF
clone size: few; J gene: TRBJ2-3; D gene: -; V gene: TRBV7-2; CDR3 DNA: TGTGCCAGCAGCTTCATACAGGCCGATACGCAGTATTTT; CDR3 protein: CASSFIQADTQYF
clone size: -; J gene: TRBJ2-3; D gene: TRBD2; V gene: TRBV18; CDR3 DNA: TGTGCCAGCTCATATTCTGGCGGGAGAATCTCGGATACGCAGTATTTT; CDR3 protein: CASSYSGGRISDTQYF
clone size: few; J gene: TRBJ2-2; D gene: TRBD2; V gene: TRBV24-1; CDR3 DNA: TGTGCCACCAGTGATCCTAGCGGGAGGGCGGACACCGGGGAGCTGTTTTTT; CDR3 protein: CATSDPSGRADTGELFF
clone size: -; J gene: TRBJ2-1; D gene: -; V gene: TRBV2; CDR3 DNA: TGTGCCAGCGTAGGGTATGAGCAGTTCTTC; CDR3 protein: CASVGYEQFF
clone size: -; J gene: TRBJ2-1; D gene: -; V gene: TRBV7-8; CDR3 DNA: TGTGCCAGCAGCATACGACAGGCGCTCTACAATGAGCAGTTCTTC; CDR3 protein: CASSIRQALYNEQFF
clone size: -; J gene: TRBJ1-1; D gene: -; V gene: TRBV12-3/TRBV12-4; CDR3 DNA: TGTGCCAGCAATAATGTGGGGGGGACTGAAGCTTTCTTT; CDR3 protein: CASNNVGGTEAFF
clone size: few; J gene: TRBJ2-5; D gene: -; V gene: TRBV29-1; CDR3 DNA: TGCAGCGTCTACGCGGAGACCCAGTACTTC; CDR3 protein: CSVYAETQYF
clone size: few; J gene: TRBJ2-3; D gene: -; V gene: TRBV25-1; CDR3 DNA: TGTGCCAGCAGTGAATTAGGGCAGACAGTCACAGATACGCAGTATTTT; CDR3 protein: CASSELGQTVTDTQYF
clone size: few; J gene: TRBJ2-1; D gene: TRBD2; V gene: TRBV4-3; CDR3 DNA: TGCGCCAGCAGCCAGAGGCCCGGGACTAGCGGGAGGAATGAGCAGTTCTTC; CDR3 protein: CASSQRPGTSGRNEQFF
clone size: -; J gene: TRBJ2-3; D gene: TRBD1; V gene: TRBV7-2; CDR3 DNA: TGTGCCAGCAGCTTTAGCTCGGACAGGGCTATCGCGCAGTATTTT; CDR3 protein: CASSFSSDRAIAQYF
clone size: many; J gene: TRBJ1-1; D gene: -; V gene: TRBV7-2; CDR3 DNA: TGTGCCAGCAGCTTAGGAGGTGTTACTGAAGCTTTCTTT; CDR3 protein: CASSLGGVTEAFF